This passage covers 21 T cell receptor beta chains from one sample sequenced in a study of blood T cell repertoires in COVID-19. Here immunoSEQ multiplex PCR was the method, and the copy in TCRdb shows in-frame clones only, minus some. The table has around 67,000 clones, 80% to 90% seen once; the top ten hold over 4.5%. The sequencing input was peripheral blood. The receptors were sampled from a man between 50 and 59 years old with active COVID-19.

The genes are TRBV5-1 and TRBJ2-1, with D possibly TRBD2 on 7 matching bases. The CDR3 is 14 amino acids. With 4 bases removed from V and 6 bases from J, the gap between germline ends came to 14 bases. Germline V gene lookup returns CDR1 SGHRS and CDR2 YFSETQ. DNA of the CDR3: TGCGCCAGCAGCGTAGGGGGGGCCCCCAATGAGCAGTTCTTC. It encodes CASSVGGAPNEQFF. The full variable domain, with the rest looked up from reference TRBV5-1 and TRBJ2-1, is KAGVTQTPRYLIKTRGQQVTLSCSPISGHRSVSWYQQTPGQGLQFLFEYFSETQRNKGNFPGRFSGRQFSNSRSEMNVSTLELGDSALYLCASSVGGAPNEQFFGPGTRLTVL.

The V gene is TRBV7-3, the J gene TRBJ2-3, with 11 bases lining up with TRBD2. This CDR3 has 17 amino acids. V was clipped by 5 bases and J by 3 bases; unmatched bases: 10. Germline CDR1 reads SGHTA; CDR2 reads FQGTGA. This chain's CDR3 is CASSKMKTSGTTDTQYF. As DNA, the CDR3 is TGTGCCAGCAGCAAGATGAAGACTAGCGGGACGACAGATACGCAGTATTTT.

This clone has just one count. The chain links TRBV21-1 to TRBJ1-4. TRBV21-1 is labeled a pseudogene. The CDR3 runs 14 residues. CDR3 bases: TGTGCCAGCAGCGGAGGCGCAGTTGGTGAAAAACTGTTTTTT. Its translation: CASSGGAVGEKLFF.

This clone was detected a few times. The CDR3 coding sequence is TGTGCCAGCAGTTTCCTCTCGGCGGCTCAGCCCCAGCATTTT. Translated, it gives CASSFLSAAQPQHF. The genes are TRBV28 and TRBJ1-5; D is undetermined. Germline lookup yields CDR1 MDHEN and CDR2 SYDVKM. V lost 3 bases, J lost 6 bases, and 12 bases lay in between. This CDR3 has 14 amino acids.

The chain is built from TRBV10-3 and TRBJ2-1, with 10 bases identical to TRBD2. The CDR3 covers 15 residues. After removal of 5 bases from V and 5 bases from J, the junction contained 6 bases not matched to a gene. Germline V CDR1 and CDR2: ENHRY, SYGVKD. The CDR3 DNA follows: TGTGCCATCAGTTTTTCTAGCGGGGGAAACAATGAGCAGTTCTTC. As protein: CAISFSSGGNNEQFF.

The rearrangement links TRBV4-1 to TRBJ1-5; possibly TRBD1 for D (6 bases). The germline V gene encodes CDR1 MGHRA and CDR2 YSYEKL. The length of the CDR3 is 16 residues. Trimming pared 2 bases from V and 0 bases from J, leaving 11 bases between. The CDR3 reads CASSQRQDHSNQPQHF. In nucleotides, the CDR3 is TGCGCCAGCAGCCAACGACAGGACCATAGCAATCAGCCCCAGCATTTT.

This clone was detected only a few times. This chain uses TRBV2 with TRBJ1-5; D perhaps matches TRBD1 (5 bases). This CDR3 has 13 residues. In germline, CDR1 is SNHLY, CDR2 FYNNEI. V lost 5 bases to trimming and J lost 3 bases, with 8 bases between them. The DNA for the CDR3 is TGTGCCAGCAGTTACAGGTTCAATCAGCCCCAGCATTTT. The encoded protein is CASSYRFNQPQHF.

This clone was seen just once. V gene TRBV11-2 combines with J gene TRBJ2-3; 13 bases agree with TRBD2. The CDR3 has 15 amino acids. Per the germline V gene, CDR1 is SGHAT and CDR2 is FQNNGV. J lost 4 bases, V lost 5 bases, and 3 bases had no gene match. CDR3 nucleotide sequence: TGTGCCAGCAGCCGACTAGCGGGAGGCCCAGATACGCAGTATTTT. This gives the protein CASSRLAGGPDTQYF.

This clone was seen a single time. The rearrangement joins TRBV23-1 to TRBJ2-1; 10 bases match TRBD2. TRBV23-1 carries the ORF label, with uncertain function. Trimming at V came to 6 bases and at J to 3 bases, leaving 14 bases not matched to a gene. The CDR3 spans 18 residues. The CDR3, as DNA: TGCGCCAGCAGGGTACCCCCTCCCACTAGCGGGGACTACAATGAGCAGTTCTTC. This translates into CASRVPPPTSGDYNEQFF.

The CDR3 is CASSQTSGGAGSYNEQFF. In DNA form, the CDR3 reads TGTGCCAGCAGCCAGACTAGCGGGGGGGCCGGTTCCTACAATGAGCAGTTCTTC. This sequence joins TRBV7-3 and TRBJ2-1; 14 bases line up with TRBD2. The CDR3 extends over 18 amino acids. The germline V gene encodes CDR1 SGHTA and CDR2 FQGTGA. V dropped 5 bases and J dropped 1; count of bases not matched to a gene: 7.

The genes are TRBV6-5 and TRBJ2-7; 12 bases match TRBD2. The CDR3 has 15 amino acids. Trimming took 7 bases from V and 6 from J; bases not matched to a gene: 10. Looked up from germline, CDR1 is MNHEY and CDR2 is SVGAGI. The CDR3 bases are TGTGCCAGCAACCAACTAGCGGGGGGCCCCATCGAGCAGTACTTC. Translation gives CASNQLAGGPIEQYF.

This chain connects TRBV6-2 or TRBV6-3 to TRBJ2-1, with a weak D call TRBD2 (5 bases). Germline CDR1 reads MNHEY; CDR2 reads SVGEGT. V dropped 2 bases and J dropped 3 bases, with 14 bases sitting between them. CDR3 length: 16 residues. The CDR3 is CASSYLTTAIYNEQFF. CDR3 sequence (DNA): TGTGCCAGCAGTTACCTGACTACCGCAATCTACAATGAGCAGTTCTTC.

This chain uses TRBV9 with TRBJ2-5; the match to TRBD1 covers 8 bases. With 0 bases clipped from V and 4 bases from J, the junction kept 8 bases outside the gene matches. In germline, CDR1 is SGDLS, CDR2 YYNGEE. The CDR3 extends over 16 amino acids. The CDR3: CASSVGTGGSGETQYF. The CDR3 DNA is TGTGCCAGCAGCGTAGGAACAGGGGGGTCTGGAGAGACCCAGTACTTC.

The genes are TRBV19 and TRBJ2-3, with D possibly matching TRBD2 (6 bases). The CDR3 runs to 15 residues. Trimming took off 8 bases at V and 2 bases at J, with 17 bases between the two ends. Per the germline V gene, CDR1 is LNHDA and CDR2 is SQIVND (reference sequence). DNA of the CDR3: TGTGCCAGTTCCGGCTCGACTAGACCCACAGATACGCAGTATTTT. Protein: CASSGSTRPTDTQYF.

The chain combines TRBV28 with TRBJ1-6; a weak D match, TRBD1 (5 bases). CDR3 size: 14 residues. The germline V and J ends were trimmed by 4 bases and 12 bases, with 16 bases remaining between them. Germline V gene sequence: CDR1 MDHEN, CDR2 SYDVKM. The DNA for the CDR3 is TGTGCCAGCAGTTCACACATCCAGGGTAGACCCCTCCACTTT. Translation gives CASSSHIQGRPLHF.

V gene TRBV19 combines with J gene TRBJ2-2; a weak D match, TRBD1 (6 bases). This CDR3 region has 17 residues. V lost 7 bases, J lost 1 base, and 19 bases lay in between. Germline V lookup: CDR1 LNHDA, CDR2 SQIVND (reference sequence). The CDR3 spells CASTLGFGTQNTGELFF. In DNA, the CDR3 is TGTGCCAGTACCCTGGGATTCGGGACACAGAACACCGGGGAGCTGTTTTTT. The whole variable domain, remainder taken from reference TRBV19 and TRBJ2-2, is DGGITQSPKYLFRKEGQNVTLSCEQNLNHDAMYWYRQDPGQGLRLIYYSQIVNDFQKGDIAEGYSVSREKKESFPLTVTSAQKNPTAFYLCASTLGFGTQNTGELFFGEGSRLTVL.

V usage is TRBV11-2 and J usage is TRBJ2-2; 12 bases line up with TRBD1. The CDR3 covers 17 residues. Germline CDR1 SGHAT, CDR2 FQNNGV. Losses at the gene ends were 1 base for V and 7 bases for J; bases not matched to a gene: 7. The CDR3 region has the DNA TGTGCCAGCAGCTTAGGATCTTGGGACAGGGGGCACGGGGAGCTGTTTTTT. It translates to CASSLGSWDRGHGELFF.

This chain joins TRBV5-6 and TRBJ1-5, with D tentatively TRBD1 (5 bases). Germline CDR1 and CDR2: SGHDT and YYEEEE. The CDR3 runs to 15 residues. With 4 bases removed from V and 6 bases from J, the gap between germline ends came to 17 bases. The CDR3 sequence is CASSRGGGEVQPQHF. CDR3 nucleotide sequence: TGTGCCAGCAGCAGGGGCGGGGGGGAAGTTCAGCCCCAGCATTTT. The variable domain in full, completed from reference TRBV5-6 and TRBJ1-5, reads DAGVTQSPTHLIKTRGQQVTLRCSPKSGHDTVSWYQQALGQGPQFIFQYYEEEERQRGNFPDRFSGHQFPNYSSELNVNALLLGDSALYLCASSRGGGEVQPQHFGDGTRLSIL.

This chain's CDR3 is CASSFLRGGRTDTQYF. In nucleotides, the CDR3 is TGTGCCAGCAGCTTTTTGCGGGGGGGGCGCACAGATACGCAGTATTTT. This rearrangement joins TRBV5-5 to TRBJ2-3; TRBD2 agrees at 9 bases. CDR1 and CDR2 (germline): SGHKS, YYEKEE (reference sequence). Germline trimming cut 2 bases from V and 1 base from J; bases unmatched to any gene: 5. CDR3 length: 16 residues.

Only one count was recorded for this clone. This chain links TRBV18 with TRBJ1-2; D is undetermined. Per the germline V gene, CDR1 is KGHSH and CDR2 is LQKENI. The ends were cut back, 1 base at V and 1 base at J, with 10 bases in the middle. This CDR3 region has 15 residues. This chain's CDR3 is CASSPRTDFNYGYTF. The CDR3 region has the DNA TGTGCCAGCTCACCACGTACAGATTTTAACTATGGCTACACCTTC.

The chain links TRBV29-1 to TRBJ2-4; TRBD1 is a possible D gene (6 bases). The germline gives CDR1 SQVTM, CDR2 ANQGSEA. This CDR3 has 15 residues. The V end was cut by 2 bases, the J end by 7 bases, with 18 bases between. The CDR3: CSVEHRFRDTNIQYF. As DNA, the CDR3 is TGCAGCGTTGAACATCGGTTCAGGGACACCAACATTCAGTACTTC.